This entry lists 32 T cell receptor beta chains sequenced from one sample in a study of early T cells in non-severe SARS-CoV-2 infection. TCRdb reprocessed the 5' RACE reads via MiXCR and lists one record per CDR3 protein. The sample holds around 76,000 distinct CDR3 sequences, approximately 10% seen once. The sequencing sample was made of whole blood. These receptors were obtained from an adult who was a healthcare worker with PCR-confirmed SARS-CoV-2 infection or an uninfected control (not recorded which).

The sample holds a few counts of this clonotype. The CDR3 DNA reads as TGTGCCAGTAGTTTCGGACAGGGGGCGACCTACGAGCAGTACTTC. This gives the protein CASSFGQGATYEQYF. The chain carries TRBV19 and TRBJ2-7, with 11 positions matching TRBD1. CDR1 is LNHDA, CDR2 SQIVND, per germline (reference sequence). V shed 5 bases and J 2 bases; nucleotides not matched to a gene: 5. CDR3 length equals 15 residues.

This clonotype was picked up many times. The rearrangement uses TRBV12-3 or TRBV12-4 and TRBJ1-1; D remains ambiguous. The length of the CDR3 is 14 residues. V lost 0 bases and J 1 base, leaving 6 bases between the germline ends. The CDR3 DNA follows: TGTGCCAGCAGTTTAGCGGGAGGGAACACTGAAGCTTTCTTT. Translating it yields CASSLAGGNTEAFF.

This chain links TRBV20-1 with TRBJ1-2; TRBD1 aligns across 9 bases. Unmatched junction bases numbered 3, after V lost 6 bases and J lost 4 bases. Germline V gene lookup returns CDR1 DFQATT and CDR2 SNEGSKA (reference sequence). The CDR3 is 12 amino acids. This chain's CDR3 is CSATGGSYGYTF. CDR3 coding DNA: TGCAGTGCCACAGGGGGCAGCTATGGCTACACCTTC.

This clonotype was seen a few times. The chain carries TRBV11-2 and TRBJ2-5; D remains unclear. This CDR3 contains 14 residues. The V end was cut by 0 bases, the J end by 7 bases, with 12 bases between. Per germline, CDR1 SGHAT and CDR2 FQNNGV. This CDR3 is CASSLDLGERTQYF. The CDR3 nucleotides are TGTGCCAGCAGCTTAGATCTTGGGGAACGGACCCAGTACTTC.

This clonotype has a count of ten or more. The V call is TRBV11-2, the J call TRBJ1-1; perhaps TRBD1 as D (5 bases). With 6 bases removed from V and 1 base from J, the gap between germline ends came to 18 bases. The CDR3 spans 16 residues. Germline assignment: CDR1 SGHAT and CDR2 FQNNGV. This CDR3 is CASRGGVIGENTEAFF. In DNA, the CDR3 is TGTGCCAGCAGAGGAGGGGTTATTGGGGAGAACACTGAAGCTTTCTTT. Supplemented by reference TRBV11-2 and TRBJ1-1, the full variable domain reads EAGVAQSPRYKIIEKRQSVAFWCNPISGHATLYWYQQILGQGPKLLIQFQNNGVVDDSQLPKDRFSAERLKGVDSTLKIQPAKLEDSAVYLCASRGGVIGENTEAFFGQGTRLTVV.

This clonotype was observed at least ten times. J is TRBJ1-2 and V is TRBV7-2; 9 nucleotides line up with TRBD1. Germline V gene lookup returns CDR1 SGHTA and CDR2 FQGNSA. With 2 bases clipped from V and 6 bases from J, the junction kept 13 bases outside the gene matches. The CDR3 has 17 residues. The CDR3 sequence is CASSLRITGTGRDGYTF. CDR3 sequence (DNA): TGTGCCAGCAGCTTAAGGATAACCGGGACAGGGAGGGATGGCTACACCTTC. Using reference TRBV7-2 and TRBJ1-2 for the parts outside the CDR3, the full variable domain is GAGVSQSPSNKVTEKGKDVELRCDPISGHTALYWYRQSLGQGLEFLIYFQGNSAPDKSGLPSDRFSAERTGGSVSTLTIQRTQQEDSAVYLCASSLRITGTGRDGYTFGSGTRLTVV.

This clonotype was picked up a small number of times. The rearrangement uses TRBV4-1 and TRBJ2-4; D call uncertain. V lost 3 bases, J lost 1 base, and 10 bases lay in between. This CDR3 contains 15 residues. The germline gives CDR1 MGHRA, CDR2 YSYEKL. The CDR3, as DNA: TGCGCCAGCAGCCAGCCAGACCGTGCCAAAAACATTCAGTACTTC. Translated, it gives CASSQPDRAKNIQYF.

This clonotype was picked up many times. The rearrangement uses TRBV6-5 and TRBJ2-5; 8 bases are shared with TRBD1. Germline V gene sequence: CDR1 MNHEY, CDR2 SVGAGI. Trimming cost V 11 bases and J 4 bases; bases outside gene matches: 9. The CDR3 totals 13 residues. The CDR3 sequence: CAAQGAFGETQYF. The CDR3 DNA reads TGTGCCGCGCAGGGGGCATTCGGAGAGACCCAGTACTTC.

This clonotype was seen only a few times. The chain has TRBV4-3 and TRBJ2-7, with TRBD1 matching 7 bases. Losses at the gene ends were 0 bases for V and 6 bases for J; bases not matched to a gene: 5. Germline V lookup: CDR1 LGHNA, CDR2 YSLEER. CDR3 length: 14 amino acids. The CDR3 reads CASSQDKTGREQYF. DNA of the CDR3: TGCGCCAGCAGCCAAGATAAGACAGGGCGCGAGCAGTACTTC.

This clonotype was counted a few times. The chain is built from TRBV6-4 and TRBJ2-3; 10 bases fit TRBD2. The CDR3 length is 17 residues. Germline values: CDR1 MRHNA, CDR2 SNTAGT. V lost 3 bases and J lost 1; bases outside the gene matches: 7. CDR3 in DNA: TGTGCCAGCAGTGAATCGAGCGGGGGGGCCGGCACAGATACGCAGTATTTT. It is translated as CASSESSGGAGTDTQYF.

In this sample, this clonotype turned up a few times. The chain employs TRBV20-1 and TRBJ2-7; no reliable D call. This CDR3 comprises 13 residues. Germline V gives CDR1 DFQATT, CDR2 SNEGSKA (reference sequence). V lost 4 bases and J 7 bases, leaving 17 bases between the germline ends. CDR3 nucleotides: TGCAGTGCTATCAAGGTTGGGTACGGGGAGCAGTACTTC. Translating it yields CSAIKVGYGEQYF.

Worth noting for this clonotype: This may be a read error, as it is one base from a much larger clone. For the CDR3, the DNA is TGTGCCAGCTCTGACTCTAGCGGGGACTTCAATGAGCAGTTCTTC. This sequence encodes CASSDSSGDFNEQFF. The gene calls are TRBV6-4 and TRBJ2-1; TRBD2 agrees at 9 bases. CDR1 is MRHNA, CDR2 SNTAGT, per germline. The CDR3 covers 15 residues. Unmatched junction bases numbered 11, after V lost 8 bases and J lost 6 bases.

This clonotype showed up just a few times. The chain employs TRBV9 and TRBJ1-4; 9 nucleotides align to TRBD1. Trimming cost V 2 bases and J 8 bases; bases outside gene matches: 4. Germline CDR1 is SGDLS and CDR2 is YYNGEE. This CDR3 spans 14 amino acids. The CDR3 loop reads CASSVGQGEEKLFF. CDR3 bases: TGTGCCAGCAGCGTGGGACAGGGCGAGGAAAAACTGTTTTTT.

This clonotype was recorded at least ten times. The chain carries TRBV7-2 and TRBJ2-6; D is uncertain. This CDR3 spans 16 amino acids. From germline, CDR1 is SGHTA and CDR2 FQGNSA. With 0 bases removed from V and 2 bases from J, the gap between germline ends came to 8 bases. The CDR3 DNA sequence: TGTGCCAGCAGCTTAGCACGGGTCGCTGGGGCCAACGTCCTGACTTTC. The encoded protein is CASSLARVAGANVLTF.

The V gene is TRBV5-1, the J gene TRBJ1-3; D gene unclear. Germline V gene data show CDR1 as SGHRS and CDR2 as YFSETQ. This CDR3 has 16 residues. V was cut by 3 bases and J by 0 bases, with 13 bases left in between. The CDR3 reads CASSSQPPSSGNTIYF. DNA of the CDR3: TGCGCCAGCAGCTCTCAGCCCCCTAGCTCTGGAAACACCATATATTTT.

This rearrangement joins TRBV10-3 to TRBJ2-2, with 8 bases identical to TRBD1. Germline values: CDR1 ENHRY, CDR2 SYGVKD. The CDR3 covers 14 residues. Losses at the gene ends were 4 bases for V and 6 bases for J; bases not matched to a gene: 4. CDR3 nucleotide sequence: TGTGCCATCAGTGGGACAGGGTTGGCCGGGGAGCTGTTTTTT. It specifies CAISGTGLAGELFF.

This clonotype came up many times. The chain joins TRBV3-1 to TRBJ2-1, with D perhaps given as TRBD1 or TRBD2 (6 bases each). Germline V gene lookup returns CDR1 LGHDT and CDR2 YNNKEL (reference sequence). This CDR3 spans 18 amino acids. Trimming pared 3 bases from V and 3 bases from J, leaving 21 bases between. This CDR3 reads CASSHEGGWAKSYNEQFF. CDR3 in DNA: TGTGCCAGCAGCCACGAAGGGGGGTGGGCGAAAAGCTACAATGAGCAGTTCTTC.

There are many counts of this clonotype. The chain links TRBV19 to TRBJ2-5; the match to TRBD1 covers 7 bases. V lost 5 bases, J lost 1 base, and 7 bases stayed unmatched. This CDR3 has 15 residues. Looked up from germline, CDR1 is LNHDA and CDR2 is SQIVND (reference sequence). The DNA for the CDR3 is TGTGCCAGTAGTGCCGCGACAGGGTCCCAAGAGACCCAGTACTTC. This encodes CASSAATGSQETQYF. Full variable domain (outside the CDR3, taken from reference TRBV19 and TRBJ2-5): DGGITQSPKYLFRKEGQNVTLSCEQNLNHDAMYWYRQDPGQGLRLIYYSQIVNDFQKGDIAEGYSVSREKKESFPLTVTSAQKNPTAFYLCASSAATGSQETQYFGPGTRLLVL.

This clonotype appeared a few times. The chain uses TRBV5-4 and TRBJ1-2; D unresolved. Germline V gene sequence: CDR1 SGHNT, CDR2 YYREEE (reference sequence). This CDR3 spans 15 amino acids. The V end was cut by 0 bases, the J end by 2 bases, with 11 bases between. The CDR3 here is CASSLELSPNYGYTF. The CDR3 DNA follows: TGTGCCAGCAGCTTGGAACTCAGCCCGAACTATGGCTACACCTTC. Using reference TRBV5-4 and TRBJ1-2 for the parts outside the CDR3, the full variable domain is ETGVTQSPTHLIKTRGQQVTLRCSSQSGHNTVSWYQQALGQGPQFIFQYYREEENGRGNFPPRFSGLQFPNYSSELNVNALELDDSALYLCASSLELSPNYGYTFGSGTRLTVV.

This clonotype was seen at least ten times. This chain connects TRBV6-1 to TRBJ2-1; 7 bases fit TRBD1. In germline, CDR1 is MNHNS, CDR2 SASEGT. J lost 4 bases, V lost 4 bases, and 4 bases had no gene match. The length of the CDR3 is 14 residues. The CDR3 nucleotides read TGTGCCAGCAGTGGACAGGGTTTTTACAATGAGCAGTTCTTC. This codes for CASSGQGFYNEQFF.

This clonotype turned up a few times. Mismatch with germline at one junction end may stem from a read error. The rearrangement joins TRBV27 to TRBJ1-1; 10 positions agree with TRBD1. Germline CDR1 is MNHEY and CDR2 is SMNVEV (reference sequence). The CDR3 sequence is 17 residues long. CDR3 coding DNA: TGTGCCAGCAGCCCAAGAGGGGGACAGGGGTTGAAGACTGAAGCTTTCTTT. Protein: CASSPRGGQGLKTEAFF.

This clonotype came up many times. The chain employs TRBV6-6 and TRBJ2-7; TRBD1 or TRBD2 may be the D gene (5 bases each). The CDR3 length is 14 residues. V was cut by 2 bases and J by 2 bases, with 10 bases left in between. Germline V CDR1 and CDR2: MNHNY, SVGAGI (reference sequence). The CDR3 DNA sequence: TGTGCCAGCAGTTACAGGGACCCGGCCTACGAGCAGTACTTC. Translated: CASSYRDPAYEQYF.

The rearrangement joins TRBV20-1 to TRBJ2-7; tentatively, D is TRBD2 (5 bases). Germline V gene sequence: CDR1 DFQATT, CDR2 SNEGSKA (reference sequence). There are 12 residues in the CDR3. The germline V and J ends were trimmed by 0 bases and 6 bases, with 9 bases remaining between them. DNA for the CDR3: TGCAGTGCTAGAGACAGGAGGTTCGAGCAGTACTTC. It is translated as CSARDRRFEQYF.

The genes are TRBV2 and TRBJ1-2; the match to TRBD1 covers 12 bases. The germline V gene has CDR1 SNHLY and CDR2 FYNNEI. The CDR3 has 14 amino acids. The trim removed 5 bases at V and 6 bases at J, leaving 4 bases unmatched. CDR3 DNA: TGTGCCAGCAGTCCGGGACAGGGGGCGAATGGCTACACCTTC. This gives the protein CASSPGQGANGYTF.

This clonotype was seen repeatedly, ten times or more. The rearrangement uses TRBV18 and TRBJ1-1; D gene ambiguous. Germline CDR1 is KGHSH and CDR2 is LQKENI. This CDR3 has 13 residues. Deletions cut 3 bases from V and 1 base from J, with 6 bases between. As DNA, the CDR3 is TGTGCCAGCTCACCTCAGAAGAACACTGAAGCTTTCTTT. Protein product: CASSPQKNTEAFF. Looking up the rest from reference TRBV18 and TRBJ1-1 gives the full variable domain: NAGVMQNPRHLVRRRGQEARLRCSPMKGHSHVYWYRQLPEEGLKFMVYLQKENIIDESGMPKERFSAEFPKEGPSILRIQQVVRGDSAAYFCASSPQKNTEAFFGQGTRLTVV.

This clonotype was found many times. V is TRBV15 and J is TRBJ2-3, with D perhaps TRBD2 (7 bases). The CDR3 covers 17 residues. V dropped 5 bases and J dropped 3 bases, with 21 bases sitting between them. Germline CDR1 reads LNHNV; CDR2 reads YYDKDF (reference sequence). Written as DNA, the CDR3 is TGTGCCACCAGCCCTCCCTTAGGGGGGGGCCCAACAGATACGCAGTATTTT. This gives the protein CATSPPLGGGPTDTQYF.

This clonotype appeared a few times. V is TRBV11-2 and J is TRBJ1-6; 7 bases align to TRBD1. Germline V gene sequence: CDR1 SGHAT, CDR2 FQNNGV. The V and J ends lost 9 bases and 7 bases, in that order; junction bases with no gene match: 6. CDR3 length: 13 residues. The CDR3 is CASNPRGNSPLHF. The CDR3 DNA is TGTGCCAGTAACCCCAGGGGGAATTCACCCCTCCACTTT.

This clonotype has a handful of counts. The gene calls are TRBV3-1 and TRBJ1-4; no clear D. The ends were cut back, 1 base at V and 6 bases at J, with 6 bases in the middle. The V gene's germline CDR1 is LGHDT and CDR2 YNNKEL (reference sequence). This CDR3 region has 13 residues. CDR3 loop: CASSQVYDEKLFF. CDR3 coding DNA: TGTGCCAGCAGCCAAGTCTACGATGAAAAACTGTTTTTT.

This clonotype was picked up a small number of times. This sequence joins TRBV11-2 and TRBJ2-4; no definite D call. This CDR3 spans 14 amino acids. V was clipped by 2 bases and J by 0 bases, with 5 bases between them. Germline V gene lookup returns CDR1 SGHAT and CDR2 FQNNGV. CDR3 sequence (DNA): TGTGCCAGCAGCTTACGACTAGCCAAAAACATTCAGTACTTC. Its protein product is CASSLRLAKNIQYF.

This sequence joins TRBV12-3 or TRBV12-4 and TRBJ2-3, with 8 bases matching TRBD2. The CDR3 extends over 15 amino acids. With V trimmed by 2 bases and J by 4 bases, 5 bases remained unmatched. This CDR3 is CASSLQRGPADTQYF. The CDR3 coding sequence is TGTGCCAGCAGTTTACAGCGGGGGCCGGCAGATACGCAGTATTTT.

The gene calls are TRBV5-1 and TRBJ2-7, with 8 positions matching TRBD1. The CDR3 has 14 residues. Per germline, CDR1 SGHRS and CDR2 YFSETQ. V trimming: 6 bases; J trimming: 2 bases; junction bases outside the gene matches: 7. The CDR3 DNA reads TGCGCCAGCAATCCGGACAGGGAGACCTACGAGCAGTACTTC. Its protein product is CASNPDRETYEQYF.

This clonotype was seen repeatedly, ten times or more. The rearrangement joins TRBV20-1 to TRBJ2-5; the match to TRBD2 covers 12 bases. The length of the CDR3 is 17 residues. The trim removed 3 bases at V and 2 bases at J, leaving 10 bases unmatched. CDR1 and CDR2 (germline): DFQATT, SNEGSKA (reference sequence). DNA for the CDR3: TGCAGTGCTAGTAACGGACTAGCGGGGTGGAGACAAGAGACCCAGTACTTC. Amino acid sequence: CSASNGLAGWRQETQYF.